This T cell receptor (beta chain) was captured by sequencing in a study of cytomegalovirus exposure and HLA in healthy donors. PCR used 60 Vbeta primers and 13 Jbeta primers. Only in-frame clones appear in the TCRdb table, and some are missing; sequencing was by immunoSEQ multiplex PCR. The table includes approximately 110,000 clones, about an eighth detected once. The sample consisted of PBMCs. This TCR derives from a man aged 40-49 years in good health and CMV-seropositive.

CDR3 DNA: TGCGCCAGCAGCCAAGATCTAGCGGGAGGCTCGAAAAACATTCAGTACTTC. Translating gives CASSQDLAGGSKNIQYF. This sequence joins TRBV4-1 and TRBJ2-4; 11 bases are a match to TRBD2. The germline V gene has CDR1 MGHRA and CDR2 YSYEKL. This CDR3 comprises 17 residues. The V segment lost 0 bases and the J segment 4 bases; nucleotides outside the gene matches: 5.